A selection of T cell receptor beta chains follows, all from one sample in a study of technical replicates of blood from a handful of donors. Sequenced by immunoSEQ multiplex PCR; TCRdb stores in-frame clones only, minus some. The profile shows approximately 66,000 clones, approximately 90% of them singletons. Sequencing input: PBMCs. Receptor source: a human donor in good health. Some clones in this sample may be carry-over from other donors' samples. CDR3s include the opening cysteine and the closing phenylalanine or tryptophan. The order of the fields is V gene, CDR3 length, clone size, D gene, J gene, CDR3 protein, CDR3 DNA. The D gene is left open where the match is weak. Size tells how often a clone was seen (once, few, many) or the class of an expanded clone, and some rows leave it out.

TRBV7-8	15	-	TRBD1	TRBJ1-1	CASKTGTFQNTEAFF	TGTGCCAGCAAGACAGGGACTTTTCAGAACACTGAAGCTTTCTTT
TRBV5-1	14	-	-	TRBJ2-1	CASRLESSYNEQFF	TGCGCCAGCCGTCTGGAGAGCTCCTACAATGAGCAGTTCTTC
TRBV5-6	18	-	-	TRBJ1-3	CASSLGGSTSSSGNTIYF	TGTGCCAGCAGCTTGGGGGGATCGACTAGTAGCTCTGGAAACACCATATATTTT
TRBV14	11	few	-	TRBJ1-3	CASRSGNTIYF	TGTGCCAGCCGCTCTGGAAACACCATATATTTT
TRBV29-1	17	-	TRBD1	TRBJ2-1	CSAGAKGQGHYYNEQFF	TGCAGCGCTGGTGCGAAGGGACAGGGGCACTACTACAATGAGCAGTTCTTC
TRBV6-1	14	many	-	TRBJ1-5	CASRREIGLQPQHF	TGTGCCAGCAGAAGGGAGATAGGCCTTCAGCCCCAGCATTTT
TRBV9	11	-	-	TRBJ2-7	CATTSSYEQYF	TGTGCCACCACTAGCTCCTACGAGCAGTACTTC
TRBV23-1	19	-	-	TRBJ1-6	CASSHPGPPVSSYNSPLHF	TGCGCCAGCAGTCACCCAGGGCCCCCGGTGAGCTCCTATAATTCACCCCTCCACTTT
TRBV10-3	15	-	TRBD2	TRBJ2-3	CAISESSGGTDTQYF	TGTGCCATCAGTGAGTCCAGCGGGGGCACAGATACGCAGTATTTT
TRBV4-1	16	-	-	TRBJ1-2	CASSQGVLFTTYGYTF	TGCGCCAGCAGCCAAGGCGTTTTATTTACTACCTATGGCTACACCTTC
TRBV6-5	16	-	-	TRBJ1-1	CASSYVGQPLNTEAFF	TGTGCCAGCAGTTACGTGGGGCAGCCTCTTAACACTGAAGCTTTCTTT
TRBV13	16	-	TRBD2	TRBJ2-3	CASSLQLAGLTDTQYF	TGTGCCAGCAGCTTACAGCTAGCGGGCCTTACAGATACGCAGTATTTT
TRBV19	15	-	TRBD1	TRBJ2-5	CASSVTGTGIETQYF	TGTGCCAGTAGTGTCACCGGGACAGGGATCGAGACCCAGTACTTC
TRBV7-9	14	-	TRBD1	TRBJ2-2	CASSPNRGTGELFF	TGTGCCAGCAGCCCAAACAGGGGAACCGGGGAGCTGTTTTTT
TRBV6-1	15	-	TRBD2	TRBJ2-1	CASSEGTSGRAEQFF	TGTGCCAGCAGTGAAGGGACTAGCGGGAGGGCTGAGCAGTTCTTC
TRBV30	14	-	-	TRBJ1-5	CAWSVGQGREPQHF	TGTGCCTGGAGTGTCGGGCAGGGGAGAGAGCCCCAGCATTTT
TRBV5-1	14	-	TRBD1	TRBJ2-1	CASSPGQGANEQFF	TGCGCCAGCAGCCCCGGACAGGGGGCTAATGAGCAGTTCTTC
TRBV2	13	-	TRBD1	TRBJ2-5	CASSVTGVETQYF	TGTGCCAGCAGTGTTACAGGGGTAGAGACCCAGTACTTC
TRBV30	13	-	-	TRBJ1-3	CAHRALPGNTIYF	TGTGCTCACAGGGCCCTGCCTGGAAACACCATATATTTT
TRBV7-7	15	-	TRBD2	TRBJ2-1	CASSLGLAGNDEQFF	TGTGCCAGCAGCTTGGGACTAGCGGGGAATGATGAGCAGTTCTTC
TRBV7-3	13	-	-	TRBJ2-1	CASSQVRGDEQFF	TGTGCCAGCAGCCAAGTCAGGGGCGATGAGCAGTTCTTC
TRBV5-5	13	-	TRBD1	TRBJ2-7	CASSHDRVYEQYF	TGTGCCAGCAGCCATGACAGGGTCTACGAGCAGTACTTC
TRBV11-1	15	-	TRBD2	TRBJ2-1	CASSSGLAGGLGQFF	TGTGCCAGCAGCTCCGGACTAGCGGGGGGTCTCGGGCAGTTCTTC
TRBV6-5	16	-	TRBD2	TRBJ2-3	CASSYGAGGDTDTQYF	TGTGCCAGCAGTTACGGGGCGGGGGGGGACACAGATACGCAGTATTTT
TRBV2	15	-	TRBD2	TRBJ2-7	CASRLAGGSSYEQYF	TGTGCCAGCCGACTAGCGGGGGGAAGCTCCTACGAGCAGTACTTC
TRBV5-1	15	once	-	TRBJ2-2	CASSLLAANTGELFF	TGCGCCAGCAGCTTGTTGGCGGCGAACACCGGGGAGCTGTTTTTT
TRBV6-5	12	-	TRBD1	TRBJ2-7	CASKGQLYEQYF	TGTGCCAGCAAGGGACAGCTATACGAGCAGTACTTC
TRBV11-2	15	-	TRBD2	TRBJ2-7	CASRLTSGSSYEQYF	TGTGCCAGCAGGCTAACTAGCGGGAGTTCCTACGAGCAGTACTTC
TRBV9	15	-	-	TRBJ2-3	CASSVGRANADTQYF	TGTGCCAGCAGCGTTGGCAGAGCGAATGCAGATACGCAGTATTTT
TRBV19	13	-	TRBD2	TRBJ2-7	CASTLAGDGEQYF	TGTGCCAGTACGCTAGCGGGAGACGGCGAGCAGTACTTC
TRBV28	15	-	TRBD1	TRBJ1-2	CASSKTMDRGSGYTF	TGTGCCAGCAGTAAAACGATGGACAGGGGAAGTGGCTACACCTTC
TRBV4-2	13	-	-	TRBJ2-7	CASSQVAEGEQYF	TGTGCCAGCAGCCAAGTCGCGGAGGGCGAGCAGTACTTC
TRBV7-3	16	-	-	TRBJ2-1	CASSLTSGVPYNEQFF	TGTGCCAGCAGCTTAACGTCAGGGGTCCCCTACAATGAGCAGTTCTTC
TRBV18	15	-	-	TRBJ1-6	CASSPIQGGNSPLHF	TGTGCCAGCTCACCCATCCAGGGTGGTAATTCACCCCTCCACTTT
TRBV18	16	-	TRBD2	TRBJ2-3	CASSPLAGKFTDTQYF	TGTGCCAGCTCACCCCTAGCGGGGAAATTCACAGATACGCAGTATTTT
TRBV18	15	-	TRBD1	TRBJ2-7	CASSPNPTGKDEQYF	TGTGCCAGCTCACCCAACCCGACAGGGAAGGACGAGCAGTACTTC
TRBV7-8	14	-	-	TRBJ2-7	CASSSQGIAYEQYF	TGTGCCAGCAGCTCTCAGGGGATAGCTTACGAGCAGTACTTC
TRBV4-1	14	-	TRBD1	TRBJ2-5	CASSRLGQSETQYF	TGCGCCAGCAGCCGCCTGGGACAGTCGGAGACCCAGTACTTC
TRBV6-4	16	-	TRBD2	TRBJ2-7	CASSRTSGGAGDEQYF	TGTGCCAGCAGTAGGACTAGCGGGGGGGCTGGAGACGAGCAGTACTTC
TRBV9	15	-	-	TRBJ2-2	CASSATGGITGELFF	TGTGCCAGCAGCGCTACCGGAGGGATCACCGGGGAGCTGTTTTTT
TRBV19	13	once	-	TRBJ1-2	CASSIKGDYGYTF	TGTGCCAGTAGTATTAAAGGGGACTATGGCTACACCTTC